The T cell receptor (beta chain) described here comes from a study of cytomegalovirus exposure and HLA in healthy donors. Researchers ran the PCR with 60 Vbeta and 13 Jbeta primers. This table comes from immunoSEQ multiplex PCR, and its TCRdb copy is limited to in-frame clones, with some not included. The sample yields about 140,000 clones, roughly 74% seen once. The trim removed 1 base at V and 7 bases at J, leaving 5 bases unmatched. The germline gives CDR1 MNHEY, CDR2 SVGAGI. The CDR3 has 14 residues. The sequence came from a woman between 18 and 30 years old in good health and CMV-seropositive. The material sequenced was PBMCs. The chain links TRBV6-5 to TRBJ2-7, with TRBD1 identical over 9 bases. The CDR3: CASSYFGTGSEQYF. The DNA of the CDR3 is TGTGCCAGCAGTTACTTTGGGACAGGGTCAGAGCAGTACTTC.